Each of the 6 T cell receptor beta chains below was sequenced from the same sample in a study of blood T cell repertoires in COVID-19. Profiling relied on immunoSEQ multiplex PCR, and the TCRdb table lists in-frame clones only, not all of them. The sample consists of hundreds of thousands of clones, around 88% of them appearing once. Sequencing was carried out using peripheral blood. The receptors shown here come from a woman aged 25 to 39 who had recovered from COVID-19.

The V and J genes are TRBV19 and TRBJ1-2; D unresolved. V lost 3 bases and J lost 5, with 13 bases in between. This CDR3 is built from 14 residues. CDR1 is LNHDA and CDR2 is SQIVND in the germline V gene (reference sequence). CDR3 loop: CASSMSASSYGYTF. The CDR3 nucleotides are TGTGCCAGTAGTATGTCTGCCAGTTCTTATGGCTACACCTTC.

The CDR3 coding sequence is TGCGCCAGCAGCGCCCAGTCTGCAACTAATGAAAAACTGTTTTTT. As protein: CASSAQSATNEKLFF. The chain carries TRBV5-1 and TRBJ1-4; D is uncertain. This CDR3 has 15 residues. Germline CDR1 reads SGHRS; CDR2 reads YFSETQ. Trimming shortened V by 4 bases and J by 0 bases, and 10 bases separated the two germline ends.

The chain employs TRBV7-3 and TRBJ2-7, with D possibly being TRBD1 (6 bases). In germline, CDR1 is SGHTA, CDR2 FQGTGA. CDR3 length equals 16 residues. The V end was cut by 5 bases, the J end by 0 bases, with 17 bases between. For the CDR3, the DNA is TGTGCCAGCAGCCCCTTGGACAGCATCAGCTCCTACGAGCAGTACTTC. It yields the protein CASSPLDSISSYEQYF.

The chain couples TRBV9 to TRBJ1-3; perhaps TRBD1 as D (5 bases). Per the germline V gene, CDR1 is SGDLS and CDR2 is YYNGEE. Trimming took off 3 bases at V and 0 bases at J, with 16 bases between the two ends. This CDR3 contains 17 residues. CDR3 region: CASSALPGDASGNTIYF. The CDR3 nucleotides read TGTGCCAGCAGCGCCCTCCCGGGGGACGCCTCTGGAAACACCATATATTTT.

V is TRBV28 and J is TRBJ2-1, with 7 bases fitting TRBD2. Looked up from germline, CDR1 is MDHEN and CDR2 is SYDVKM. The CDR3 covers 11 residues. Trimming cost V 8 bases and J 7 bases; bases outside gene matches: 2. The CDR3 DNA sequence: TGTGCCAGCTACGGGGGGAATGAGCAGTTCTTC. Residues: CASYGGNEQFF.

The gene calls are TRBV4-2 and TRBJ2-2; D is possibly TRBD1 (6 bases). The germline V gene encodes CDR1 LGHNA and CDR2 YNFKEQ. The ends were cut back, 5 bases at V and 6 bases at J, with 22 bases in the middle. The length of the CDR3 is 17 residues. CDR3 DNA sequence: TGTGCCAGCAGCACCCTTCTTTATGGGGGCAAGGCCGGGGAGCTGTTTTTT. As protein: CASSTLLYGGKAGELFF.